These T cell receptor beta chains were read from a single sample in a study of Ad26.COV2.S vaccination and SARS-CoV-2 variants. The method was immunoSEQ multiplex PCR; TCRdb's version includes in-frame clones alone and lacks a portion of them. The sample consists of hundreds of thousands of clones, 88% of them appearing once. The sample was peripheral blood, taken in a trial of Ad26.COV2.S vaccine versus placebo. The receptors shown here come from a person between 18 and 65 years old who received the Ad26.COV2.S COVID-19 vaccine or a placebo. Both conserved end residues are trimmed from each CDR3. The D gene is left open where the match is weak.

j_call d_call v_call cdr3_length cdr3_aa
TRBJ2-7 . TRBV12-1 14 ASSFHRGKDSYEQY
TRBJ2-4 . TRBV7-2 11 ASSLGGINIQY
TRBJ2-1 . TRBV20-1 9 SVVRGGKQF
TRBJ1-1 . TRBV5-4 12 ASSLADGVAEAF
TRBJ2-3 . TRBV5-1 14 ASSLGRGQSTDTQY
TRBJ1-6 . TRBV10-3 13 AISEGYAIDSPLH
TRBJ2-1 TRBD2 TRBV19 14 ASSLRTSGDYNEQF
TRBJ2-2 TRBD2 TRBV9 14 ASSVAGTSSPGELF
TRBJ2-5 . TRBV27 12 ASKESGRENTQY
TRBJ1-4 TRBD1 TRBV9 14 ASSVGLRTGVEKLF
TRBJ2-2 TRBD2 TRBV19 13 ASTIEDGRSGELF
TRBJ2-1 TRBD1 TRBV7-7 11 ASSRDSYNEQF
TRBJ1-4 . TRBV2 10 ATKLNIEKLF
TRBJ2-7 TRBD1 TRBV4-1 14 ASSRPAGTGNYEQY
TRBJ2-1 TRBD2 TRBV5-4 15 ASSLVGTGTSGDEQF
TRBJ1-5 . TRBV28 15 ASSSLNRGSKDQPQH
TRBJ2-5 TRBD2 TRBV2 16 ASSEVLAGGRWQETQY
TRBJ1-2 . TRBV30 11 AWSTKQGSGYT
TRBJ1-1 TRBD1 TRBV18 13 ASSASTGLQTEAF
TRBJ2-5 . TRBV6-5 12 ASSPWAGVETQY
TRBJ1-1 . TRBV6-2/TRBV6-3 11 ASSYLGNNEAF
TRBJ2-1 TRBD2 TRBV7-3 12 ASSRTSGLNEQF
TRBJ1-2 . TRBV28 12 ASSPDLNFYGYT
TRBJ1-2 TRBD1 TRBV7-9 12 ASSSGQARYGYT
TRBJ2-7 TRBD2 TRBV7-2 13 ASSLGGLAGGEQY
TRBJ2-5 . TRBV7-3 11 ASSLTRGETQY
TRBJ1-6 TRBD1 TRBV2 13 ASSERDSYNSPLH
TRBJ1-6 . TRBV6-5 12 ASSYMGPNSPLH
TRBJ1-3 TRBD1 TRBV12-5 15 ASGQLGQGDSGNTIY
TRBJ2-2 . TRBV3-1/TRBV3-2 15 ASSQDLAATNTGELF
TRBJ2-7 . TRBV27 13 ASRDTTKTFEEQY
TRBJ2-3 . TRBV28 13 ASSRWGSSTDTQY
TRBJ2-1 . TRBV19 14 ASSRWEATSYNEQF
TRBJ2-1 TRBD2 TRBV6-4 14 ASSESLAGGYNEQF
TRBJ2-1 . TRBV6-2/TRBV6-3 15 ASSYGGTRGIYNEQF
TRBJ1-1 . TRBV10-3 10 AIGFTSTEAF
TRBJ1-5 . TRBV5-8 14 ASSPLAGRGNQPQH
TRBJ1-2 . TRBV11-2 11 ASSPDPNYGYT
TRBJ1-1 . TRBV14 11 ASSQVGNTEAF
TRBJ2-7 TRBD1 TRBV18 13 ASSPVGQGDLEQY
TRBJ2-5 TRBD1 TRBV29-1 9 SGGQQETQY
TRBJ2-3 . TRBV24-1 12 ATSESGGTDTQY
TRBJ2-1 . TRBV7-9 10 AVQREYNEQF
TRBJ2-2 . TRBV7-2 11 ASSLTNTGELF
TRBJ1-4 TRBD1 TRBV5-1 12 ASSPGQGNEKLF
TRBJ1-6 . TRBV7-2 13 ASSLVQGRHSPLH
TRBJ2-7 . TRBV10-3 12 AITPGGARGEQY
TRBJ1-1 . TRBV7-3 11 ASSSLPNTEAF
TRBJ2-1 . TRBV28 14 ASRQGPGSSYNEQF
TRBJ1-4 . TRBV12-3/TRBV12-4 9 ASREGEKLF
TRBJ2-1 . TRBV7-3 13 ASSQFLGRYNEQF
TRBJ2-5 . TRBV9 11 ASSVRPLETQY
TRBJ1-5 . TRBV30 12 ALVAGGGNQPQH
TRBJ2-2 TRBD2 TRBV5-4 13 ASSFRGGIAGELF
TRBJ1-2 . TRBV27 12 ASSFLGAGYGYT
TRBJ2-1 . TRBV19 15 ASISPVFGDGYNEQF
TRBJ1-1 . TRBV15 13 ATSRDPGRGLEAF